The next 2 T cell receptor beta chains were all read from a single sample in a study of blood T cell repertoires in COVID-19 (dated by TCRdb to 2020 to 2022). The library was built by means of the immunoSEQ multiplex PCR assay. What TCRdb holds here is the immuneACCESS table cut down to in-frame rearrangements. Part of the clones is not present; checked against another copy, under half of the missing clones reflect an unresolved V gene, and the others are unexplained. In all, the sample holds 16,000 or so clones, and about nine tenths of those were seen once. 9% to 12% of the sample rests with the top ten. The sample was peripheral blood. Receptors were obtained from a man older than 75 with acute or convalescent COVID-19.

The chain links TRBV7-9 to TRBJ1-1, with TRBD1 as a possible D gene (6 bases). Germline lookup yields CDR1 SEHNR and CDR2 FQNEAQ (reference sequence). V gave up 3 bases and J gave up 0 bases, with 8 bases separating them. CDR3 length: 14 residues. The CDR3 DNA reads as TGTGCCAGCAGCTTCGACAGGATGAACACTGAAGCTTTCTTT. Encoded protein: CASSFDRMNTEAFF.

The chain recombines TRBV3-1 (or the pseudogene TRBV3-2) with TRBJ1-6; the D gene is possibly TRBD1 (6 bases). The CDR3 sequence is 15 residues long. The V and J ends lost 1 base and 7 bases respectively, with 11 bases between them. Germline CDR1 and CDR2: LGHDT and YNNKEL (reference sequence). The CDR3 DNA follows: TGTGCCAGCAGCCAAGCCGGGACAACAAATTCACCCCTCCACTTT. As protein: CASSQAGTTNSPLHF.